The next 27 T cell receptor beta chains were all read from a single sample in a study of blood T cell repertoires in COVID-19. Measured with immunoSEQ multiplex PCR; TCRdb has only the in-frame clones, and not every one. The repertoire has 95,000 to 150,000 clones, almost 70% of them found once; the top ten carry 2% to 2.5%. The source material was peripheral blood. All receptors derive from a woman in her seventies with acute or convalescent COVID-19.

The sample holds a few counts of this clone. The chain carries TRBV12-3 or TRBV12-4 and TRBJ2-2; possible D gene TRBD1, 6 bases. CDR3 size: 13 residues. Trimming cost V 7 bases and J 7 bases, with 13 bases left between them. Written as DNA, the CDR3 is TGTGCCAGCAACGTACAGGGTTTCGGGGAGCTGTTTTTT. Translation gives CASNVQGFGELFF.

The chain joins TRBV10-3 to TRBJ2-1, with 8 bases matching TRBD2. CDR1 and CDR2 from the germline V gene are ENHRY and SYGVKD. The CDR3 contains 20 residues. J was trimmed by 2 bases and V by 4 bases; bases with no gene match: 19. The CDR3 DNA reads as TGTGCCATCAGTGCCCGAGAGGGCGCCGGGAGCGGGAGCACCTACAATGAGCAGTTCTTC. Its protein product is CAISAREGAGSGSTYNEQFF.

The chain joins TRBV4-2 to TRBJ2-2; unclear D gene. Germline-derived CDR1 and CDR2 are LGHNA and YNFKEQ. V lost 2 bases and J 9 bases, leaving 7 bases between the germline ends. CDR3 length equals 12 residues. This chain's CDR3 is CASSQNSRELFF. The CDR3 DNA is TGTGCCAGCAGCCAAAATTCTCGGGAGCTGTTTTTT.

CDR3 nucleotides: TGTGCCAGCAGTTTAATAGCGGGAGCGGCAGATACGCAGTATTTT. This gives the protein CASSLIAGAADTQYF. V and J are TRBV28 and TRBJ2-3; TRBD2 aligns across 9 bases. The junction had 4 bases not matched to a gene; V was cut back by 2 bases and J by 4 bases. Germline V lookup: CDR1 MDHEN, CDR2 SYDVKM. This CDR3 contains 15 residues. Based on the CDR3 plus reference TRBV28 and TRBJ2-3, the full variable domain is DVKVTQSSRYLVKRTGEKVFLECVQDMDHENMFWYRQDPGLGLRLIYFSYDVKMKEKGDIPEGYSVSREKKERFSLILESASTNQTSMYLCASSLIAGAADTQYFGPGTRLTVL.

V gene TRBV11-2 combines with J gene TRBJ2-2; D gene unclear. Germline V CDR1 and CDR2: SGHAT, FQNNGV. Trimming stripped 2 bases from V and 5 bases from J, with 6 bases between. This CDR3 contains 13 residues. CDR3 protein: CASSLIATGELFF. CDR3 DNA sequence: TGTGCCAGCAGCTTAATCGCGACCGGGGAGCTGTTTTTT.

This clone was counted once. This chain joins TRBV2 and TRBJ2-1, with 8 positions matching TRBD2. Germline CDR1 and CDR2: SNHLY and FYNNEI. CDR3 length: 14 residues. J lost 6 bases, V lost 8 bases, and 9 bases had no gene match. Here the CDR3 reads CASEPGLGGNEQFF. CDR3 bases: TGTGCCAGCGAGCCGGGACTAGGGGGCAATGAGCAGTTCTTC.

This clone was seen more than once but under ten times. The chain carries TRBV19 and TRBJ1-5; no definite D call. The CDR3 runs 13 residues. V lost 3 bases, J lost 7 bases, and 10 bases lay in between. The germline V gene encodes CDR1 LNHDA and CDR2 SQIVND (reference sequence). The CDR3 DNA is TGTGCCAGTAGTATTAGGGAGCCCCAGCCCCAGCATTTT. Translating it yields CASSIREPQPQHF.

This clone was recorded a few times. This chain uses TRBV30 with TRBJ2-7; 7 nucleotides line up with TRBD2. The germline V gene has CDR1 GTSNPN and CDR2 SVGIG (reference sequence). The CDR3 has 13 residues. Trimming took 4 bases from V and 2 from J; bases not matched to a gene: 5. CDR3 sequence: CAWNPGGAYEQYF. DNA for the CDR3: TGTGCCTGGAATCCGGGAGGCGCCTACGAGCAGTACTTC. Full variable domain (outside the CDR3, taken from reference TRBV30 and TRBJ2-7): SQTIHQWPATLVQPVGSPLSLECTVEGTSNPNLYWYRQAAGRGLQLLFYSVGIGQISSEVPQNLSASRPQDRQFILSSKKLLLSDSGFYLCAWNPGGAYEQYFGPGTRLTVT.

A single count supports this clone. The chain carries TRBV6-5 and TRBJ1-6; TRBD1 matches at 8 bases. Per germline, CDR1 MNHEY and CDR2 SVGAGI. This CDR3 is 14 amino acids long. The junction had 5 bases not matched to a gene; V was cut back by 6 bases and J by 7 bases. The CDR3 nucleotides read TGTGCCAGCAGCCGACAGGGGAGGAATTCACCCCTCCACTTT. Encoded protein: CASSRQGRNSPLHF.

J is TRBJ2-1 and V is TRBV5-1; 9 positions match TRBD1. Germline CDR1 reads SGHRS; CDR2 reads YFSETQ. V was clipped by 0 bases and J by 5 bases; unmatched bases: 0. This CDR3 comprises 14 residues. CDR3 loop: CASSLGTGDNEQFF. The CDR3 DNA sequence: TGCGCCAGCAGCTTGGGGACAGGGGACAATGAGCAGTTCTTC. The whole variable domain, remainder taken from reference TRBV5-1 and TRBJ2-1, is KAGVTQTPRYLIKTRGQQVTLSCSPISGHRSVSWYQQTPGQGLQFLFEYFSETQRNKGNFPGRFSGRQFSNSRSEMNVSTLELGDSALYLCASSLGTGDNEQFFGPGTRLTVL.

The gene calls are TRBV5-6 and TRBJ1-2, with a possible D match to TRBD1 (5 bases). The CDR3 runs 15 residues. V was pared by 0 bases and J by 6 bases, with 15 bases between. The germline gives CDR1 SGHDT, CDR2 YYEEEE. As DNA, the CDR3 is TGTGCCAGCAGCTTGGTGTTCGGGGGTACGGATGGCTACACCTTC. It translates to CASSLVFGGTDGYTF.

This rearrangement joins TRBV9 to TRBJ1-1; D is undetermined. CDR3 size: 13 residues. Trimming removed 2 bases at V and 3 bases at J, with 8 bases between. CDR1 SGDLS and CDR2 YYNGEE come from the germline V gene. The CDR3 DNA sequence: TGTGCCAGCAGCGTGATCGAGGACACTGAAGCTTTCTTT. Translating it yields CASSVIEDTEAFF.

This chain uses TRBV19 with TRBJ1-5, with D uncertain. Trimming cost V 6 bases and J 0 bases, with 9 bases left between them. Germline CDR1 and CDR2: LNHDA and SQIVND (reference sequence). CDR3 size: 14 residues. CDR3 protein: CASSLTYSNQPQHF. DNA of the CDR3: TGTGCCAGTAGCCTCACATATAGCAATCAGCCCCAGCATTTT.

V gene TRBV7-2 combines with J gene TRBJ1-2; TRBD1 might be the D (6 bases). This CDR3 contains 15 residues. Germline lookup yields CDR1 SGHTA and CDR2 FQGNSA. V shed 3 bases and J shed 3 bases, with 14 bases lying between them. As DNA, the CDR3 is TGTGCCAGCAGCTTTACACAGGGACGTCACTATGGCTACACCTTC. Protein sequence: CASSFTQGRHYGYTF.

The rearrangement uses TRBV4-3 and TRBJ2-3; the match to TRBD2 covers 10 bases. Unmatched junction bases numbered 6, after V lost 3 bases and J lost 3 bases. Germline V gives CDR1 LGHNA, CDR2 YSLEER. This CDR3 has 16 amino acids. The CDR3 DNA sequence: TGCGCCAGCAGCCAGGGAACTAGCGGGGTAACAGATACGCAGTATTTT. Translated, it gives CASSQGTSGVTDTQYF.

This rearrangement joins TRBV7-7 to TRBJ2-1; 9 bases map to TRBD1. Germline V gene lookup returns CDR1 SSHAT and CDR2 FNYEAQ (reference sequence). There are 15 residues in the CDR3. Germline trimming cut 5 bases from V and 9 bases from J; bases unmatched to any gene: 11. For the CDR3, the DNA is TGTGCCAGCAGCCTCGACAGGGGGTTTGGGGGTGAGCAGTTCTTC. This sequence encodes CASSLDRGFGGEQFF.

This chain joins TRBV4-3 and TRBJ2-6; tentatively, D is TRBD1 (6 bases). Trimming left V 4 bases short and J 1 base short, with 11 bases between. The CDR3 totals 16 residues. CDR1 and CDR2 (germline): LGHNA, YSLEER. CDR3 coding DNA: TGCGCCAGCAGCCGATTCAGGGGTTCTGGGGCCAACGTCCTGACTTTC. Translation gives CASSRFRGSGANVLTF.

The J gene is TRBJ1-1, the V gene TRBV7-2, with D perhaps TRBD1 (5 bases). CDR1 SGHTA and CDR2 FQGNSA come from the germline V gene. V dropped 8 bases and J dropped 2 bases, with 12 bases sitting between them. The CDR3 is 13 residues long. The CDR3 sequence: CASAIDRNTEAFF. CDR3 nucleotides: TGTGCCAGCGCCATCGACAGAAACACTGAAGCTTTCTTT. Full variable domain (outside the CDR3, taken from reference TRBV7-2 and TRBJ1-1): GAGVSQSPSNKVTEKGKDVELRCDPISGHTALYWYRQSLGQGLEFLIYFQGNSAPDKSGLPSDRFSAERTGGSVSTLTIQRTQQEDSAVYLCASAIDRNTEAFFGQGTRLTVV.

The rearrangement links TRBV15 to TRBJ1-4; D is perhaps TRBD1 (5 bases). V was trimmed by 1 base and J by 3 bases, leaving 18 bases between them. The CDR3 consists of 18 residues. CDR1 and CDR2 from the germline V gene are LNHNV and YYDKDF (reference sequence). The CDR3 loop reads CATSRGVTAEPANEKLFF. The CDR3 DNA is TGTGCCACCAGCAGAGGTGTGACAGCCGAACCCGCTAATGAAAAACTGTTTTTT.

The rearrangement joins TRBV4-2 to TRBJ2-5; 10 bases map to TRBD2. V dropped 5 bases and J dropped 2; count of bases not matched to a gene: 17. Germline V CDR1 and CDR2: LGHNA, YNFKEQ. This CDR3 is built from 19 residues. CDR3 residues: CASSYGLAVGGRIQETQYF. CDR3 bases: TGTGCCAGCAGCTACGGACTAGCGGTTGGGGGCCGTATTCAAGAGACCCAGTACTTC.

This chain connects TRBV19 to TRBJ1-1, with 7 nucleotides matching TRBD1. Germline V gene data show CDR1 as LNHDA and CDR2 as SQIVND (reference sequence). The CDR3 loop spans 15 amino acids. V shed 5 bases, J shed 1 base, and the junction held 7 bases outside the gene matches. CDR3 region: CASSPLTGTNTEAFF. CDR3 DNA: TGTGCCAGTAGTCCTTTGACAGGGACGAACACTGAAGCTTTCTTT.

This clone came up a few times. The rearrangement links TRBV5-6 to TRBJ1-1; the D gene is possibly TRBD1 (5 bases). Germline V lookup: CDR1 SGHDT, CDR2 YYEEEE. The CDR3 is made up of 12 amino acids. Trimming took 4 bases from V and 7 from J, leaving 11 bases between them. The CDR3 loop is CASSLQGFEAFF. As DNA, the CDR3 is TGTGCCAGCAGCCTGCAGGGATTTGAAGCTTTCTTT.

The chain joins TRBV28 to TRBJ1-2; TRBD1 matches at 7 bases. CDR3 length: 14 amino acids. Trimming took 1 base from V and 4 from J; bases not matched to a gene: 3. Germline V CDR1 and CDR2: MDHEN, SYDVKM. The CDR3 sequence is CASSLLRGRYGYTF. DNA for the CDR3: TGTGCCAGCAGTTTATTGAGGGGGCGCTATGGCTACACCTTC.

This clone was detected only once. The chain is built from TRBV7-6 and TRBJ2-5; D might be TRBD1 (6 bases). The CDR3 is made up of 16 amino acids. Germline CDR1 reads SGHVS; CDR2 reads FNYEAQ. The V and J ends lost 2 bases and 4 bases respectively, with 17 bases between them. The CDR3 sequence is CASSLRERGKRETQYF. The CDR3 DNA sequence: TGTGCCAGCAGCTTAAGAGAGAGGGGGAAACGAGAGACCCAGTACTTC.

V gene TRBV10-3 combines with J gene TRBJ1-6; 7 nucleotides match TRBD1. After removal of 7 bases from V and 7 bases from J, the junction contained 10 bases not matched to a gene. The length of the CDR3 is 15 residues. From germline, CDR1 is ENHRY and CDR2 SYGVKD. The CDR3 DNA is TGTGCCATCAAGGTTACAGGGGAAGGGAATTCACCCCTCCACTTT. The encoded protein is CAIKVTGEGNSPLHF.

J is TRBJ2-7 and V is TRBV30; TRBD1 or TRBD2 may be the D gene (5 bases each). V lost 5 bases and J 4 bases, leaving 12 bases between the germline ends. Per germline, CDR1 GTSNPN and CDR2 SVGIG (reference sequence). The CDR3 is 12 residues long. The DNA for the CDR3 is TGTGCCTGGGAGGGGCACACTTACGAGCAGTACTTC. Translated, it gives CAWEGHTYEQYF.

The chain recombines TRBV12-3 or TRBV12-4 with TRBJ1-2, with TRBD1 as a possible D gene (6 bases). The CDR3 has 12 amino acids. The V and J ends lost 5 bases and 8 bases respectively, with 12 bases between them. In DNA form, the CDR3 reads TGTGCCAGCAGTCCACAGGGTCGGGGCTACACCTTC. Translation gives CASSPQGRGYTF.